Each of the 3 T cell receptor beta chains below was sequenced from the same sample in a study of Graves' ophthalmopathy and Graves' hyperthyroidism. Using RNA transcripts, the TCR beta CDR3 regions were amplified. First-round RT-PCR with HTBI primers preceded a second-round multiplex PCR. TCRdb itself ran the multiplex PCR reads through MiXCR, one entry per CDR3 protein. Of 200,000 to 250,000 distinct CDR3 sequences in the sample, roughly a fifth were seen once. What was sequenced was peripheral blood. These receptors originate from a woman between 45 and 65 years old with Graves' ophthalmopathy.

This clonotype was seen at least ten times. This chain joins TRBV12-3 or TRBV12-4 and TRBJ1-5; TRBD1 is a possible D gene (5 bases). The CDR3 runs to 12 residues. V gave up 3 bases and J gave up 8 bases, with 8 bases separating them. The CDR3 reads CASSFQGKPQHF. CDR3 sequence (DNA): TGTGCCAGCAGTTTCCAGGGCAAGCCCCAGCATTTT.

This clonotype showed up many times. This chain uses TRBV6-5 with TRBJ2-2; no reliable D call. Trimming removed 8 bases at V and 8 bases at J, with 9 bases between. CDR1 is MNHEY and CDR2 is SVGAGI in the germline V gene. This CDR3 is built from 11 residues. The CDR3: CASQLSGELFF. CDR3 nucleotide sequence: TGTGCCAGCCAGTTGTCAGGGGAGCTGTTTTTT.

This clonotype was seen ten or more times. An end of the junction differs from the germline gene, which may be a read error. This chain uses TRBV7-7 with TRBJ2-5; maybe TRBD2 (6 bases). Germline CDR1 and CDR2: SSHAT and FNYEAQ (reference sequence). This CDR3 has 14 amino acids. The chain's CDR3 is CASSRGGVSETQYF. The CDR3 nucleotides are TGTGCTAGCAGCCGTGGAGGGGTTTCGGAGACCCAGTACTTC.